These 31 T cell receptor beta chains share one sample of origin, sequenced in a study of lung T cells in sarcoidosis with Löfgren's syndrome. TCRdb re-called the reads with MiXCR, one entry per CDR3 protein. The sample has roughly 63,000 distinct CDR3 sequences, 21% seen once. The source material was CD4+ T cells from PBMCs. All receptors derive from a human donor with sarcoidosis (Löfgren's syndrome or another form), or a control subject (not recorded which).

The V call is TRBV3-1, the J call TRBJ2-1; TRBD2 might be the D (6 bases). This CDR3 is built from 15 residues. V lost 4 bases, J lost 3 bases, and 13 bases lay in between. The germline gives CDR1 LGHDT, CDR2 YNNKEL (reference sequence). The CDR3 loop is CASSRGVQNYNEQFF. The DNA of the CDR3 is TGTGCCAGCAGCCGGGGGGTACAGAACTACAATGAGCAGTTCTTC.

The gene calls are TRBV29-1 and TRBJ1-2; D is undetermined. There are 8 residues in the CDR3. V lost 8 bases and J lost 11, with 9 bases in between. Germline CDR1 and CDR2: SQVTM and ANQGSEA. In DNA form, the CDR3 reads TGCAGCCCCTCGTGGTACACCTTC. This gives the protein CSPSWYTF.

Only a few counts were recorded for this clonotype. The chain joins TRBV29-1 to TRBJ2-3, with 7 nucleotides matching TRBD1. The CDR3 has 13 amino acids. The germline gives CDR1 SQVTM, CDR2 ANQGSEA. V dropped 7 bases and J dropped 4; count of bases not matched to a gene: 8. The CDR3: CSGRKTGSDTQYF. CDR3 bases: TGCAGCGGGAGGAAGACAGGGTCAGATACGCAGTATTTT.

This clonotype showed up many times. This rearrangement joins TRBV3-1 to TRBJ1-1; 7 bases agree with TRBD1. The CDR3 extends over 13 amino acids. V lost 4 bases, J lost 4 bases, and 3 bases stayed unmatched. CDR1 and CDR2 (germline): LGHDT, YNNKEL (reference sequence). The CDR3 bases are TGTGCCAGCAGCCGACAGGGATTCACTGAAGCTTTCTTT. Protein sequence: CASSRQGFTEAFF.

This clonotype occurred a few times. The chain combines TRBV29-1 with TRBJ2-5; no definite D call. CDR3 length equals 12 residues. The germline V gene encodes CDR1 SQVTM and CDR2 ANQGSEA. Trimming shortened V by 3 bases and J by 5 bases, and 10 bases separated the two germline ends. CDR3 nucleotide sequence: TGCAGCGTTGAGATCGGGCTGGAGACCCAGTACTTC. It encodes CSVEIGLETQYF. Complete variable domain (other parts from reference TRBV29-1 and TRBJ2-5): SAVISQKPSRDICQRGTSLTIQCQVDSQVTMMFWYRQQPGQSLTLIATANQGSEATYESGFVIDKFPISRPNLTFSTLTVSNMSPEDSSIYLCSVEIGLETQYFGPGTRLLVL.

This clonotype was seen only a few times. The J gene is TRBJ1-5, the V gene TRBV7-9; D is possibly TRBD1 (5 bases). The V end was cut by 3 bases, the J end by 5 bases, with 17 bases between. Germline CDR1 and CDR2: SEHNR and FQNEAQ (reference sequence). The CDR3 has 16 amino acids. The CDR3 sequence is CASSFARAGKDQPQHF. The CDR3 coding sequence is TGTGCCAGCAGCTTTGCTAGGGCAGGGAAGGATCAGCCCCAGCATTTT.

At least ten counts were recorded for this clonotype. The chain is built from TRBV6-1 and TRBJ2-6; 8 positions agree with TRBD1. With 5 bases clipped from V and 2 bases from J, the junction kept 8 bases outside the gene matches. This CDR3 spans 17 amino acids. From germline, CDR1 is MNHNS and CDR2 SASEGT. The CDR3 DNA sequence: TGTGCCAGCAGTCCCGGACAGGGAAGGACTGGGGCCAACGTCCTGACTTTC. It translates to CASSPGQGRTGANVLTF.

On this clonotype itself: A much larger clone is a single base away; this may be a read error. The chain joins TRBV14 to TRBJ1-1; weak D call: TRBD1 (5 bases). Germline-derived CDR1 and CDR2 are SGHDN and FVKESK. CDR3 length: 13 residues. CDR3 nucleotides: TGTGCCGGCAGCATGACAGTGAACACTGAAGCTTTCTTT. Translation: CAGSMTVNTEAFF.

This clonotype was picked up many times. This chain uses TRBV6-1 with TRBJ1-1; 7 bases agree with TRBD1. The J segment lost 3 bases and the V segment lost 8 bases, leaving 6 bases of the junction unmatched. The CDR3 contains 13 residues. The germline gives CDR1 MNHNS, CDR2 SASEGT. Here the CDR3 DNA reads TGTGCCAGCGGAGGACAGGTGGACACTGAAGCTTTCTTT. Translation gives CASGGQVDTEAFF.

This clonotype was seen at least ten times. The chain couples TRBV7-9 to TRBJ1-1; D not resolved. Germline V gene data show CDR1 as SEHNR and CDR2 as FQNEAQ (reference sequence). V lost 5 bases to trimming and J lost 1 base, with 14 bases between them. This CDR3 has 15 amino acids. The CDR3 reads CASSPELLRNTEAFF. The CDR3, as DNA: TGTGCCAGCAGCCCAGAACTACTACGGAACACTGAAGCTTTCTTT.

This clonotype occurred many times. The V gene is TRBV28, the J gene TRBJ2-7; the match to TRBD2 covers 11 bases. This CDR3 contains 17 residues. J lost 3 bases, V lost 2 bases, and 9 bases had no gene match. Germline CDR1 MDHEN, CDR2 SYDVKM. DNA for the CDR3: TGTGCCAGCAGTTTAGAACTAGCGGGAGTCCTGGACTACGAGCAGTACTTC. It encodes CASSLELAGVLDYEQYF.

The DNA of the CDR3 is TGTGCCAGCAGCGACGACAGGTATAGCTCCTACGAGCAGTACGTC. Its protein product is CASSDDRYSSYEQYV. The genes are TRBV6-1 and TRBJ2-7; a weak D match, TRBD1 (6 bases). Trimming pared 6 bases from V and 0 bases from J, leaving 15 bases between. Germline CDR1 is MNHNS and CDR2 is SASEGT. The CDR3 runs 15 residues.

This clonotype has only a few counts. This chain uses TRBV2 with TRBJ1-2; D uncertain. Trimming shortened V by 1 base and J by 8 bases, and 11 bases separated the two germline ends. CDR1 and CDR2 from the germline V gene are SNHLY and FYNNEI. The CDR3 contains 13 residues. The CDR3 DNA reads TGTGCCAGCAGTGAAGGCGAGGTTATGGGCTACACCTTC. Protein sequence: CASSEGEVMGYTF.

In its sample, this clonotype was seen many times. The chain uses TRBV6-2 or TRBV6-3 and TRBJ2-5; 8 bases match TRBD2. This CDR3 is built from 13 residues. The V gene's germline CDR1 is MNHEY and CDR2 SVGEGT. The J segment lost 5 bases and the V segment lost 6 bases, leaving 5 bases of the junction unmatched. The CDR3 sequence: CASRERERETQYF. In DNA form, the CDR3 reads TGTGCCAGCAGGGAGCGGGAGCGGGAGACCCAGTACTTC.

This clonotype has at least ten counts. This chain links TRBV28 with TRBJ2-7; maybe TRBD2 (6 bases). The germline CDR1 and CDR2 sequences are MDHEN and SYDVKM. V lost 7 bases to trimming and J lost 0 bases, with 25 bases between them. The CDR3 has 18 amino acids. The CDR3 DNA follows: TGTGCCAGCAATCCCCCGGGGGTAGCGGCCCCGAGCTCCTACGAGCAGTACTTC. Translated, it gives CASNPPGVAAPSSYEQYF.

CDR3 residues: CASTRGGTGGGSEQFF. The CDR3 DNA sequence: TGTGCCAGTACCCGTGGTGGGACAGGGGGCGGGTCTGAGCAGTTCTTC. The chain couples TRBV19 to TRBJ2-1, with 12 bases that match TRBD1. Germline V gene data show CDR1 as LNHDA and CDR2 as SQIVND (reference sequence). The CDR3 totals 16 residues. After removal of 7 bases from V and 9 bases from J, the junction contained 13 bases not matched to a gene. The full variable domain, completed using reference TRBV19 and TRBJ2-1, is DGGITQSPKYLFRKEGQNVTLSCEQNLNHDAMYWYRQDPGQGLRLIYYSQIVNDFQKGDIAEGYSVSREKKESFPLTVTSAQKNPTAFYLCASTRGGTGGGSEQFFGPGTRLTVL.

This chain joins TRBV29-1 and TRBJ2-1, with TRBD1 identical over 7 bases. Germline lookup yields CDR1 SQVTM and CDR2 ANQGSEA. The length of the CDR3 is 12 residues. Losses at the gene ends were 7 bases for V and 10 bases for J; bases not matched to a gene: 10. CDR3 bases: TGCAGCGCCGCACAGGGGCGGAACGAGCAGTTCTTC. The encoded protein is CSAAQGRNEQFF.

This clonotype was picked up many times. This chain links TRBV6-1 with TRBJ2-1, with 13 nucleotides matching TRBD2. The V gene's germline CDR1 is MNHNS and CDR2 SASEGT. J lost 5 bases, V lost 7 bases, and 5 bases had no gene match. The CDR3 sequence is 15 residues long. The CDR3 region has the DNA TGTGCCAGCACCCGCGGACTAGCGGGAGACAATGAGCAGTTCTTC. Translation gives CASTRGLAGDNEQFF.

This clonotype was seen more than once but under ten times. The CDR3 region is CASSLYRGVTNEKLFF. The CDR3, as DNA: TGTGCCAGCAGTCTTTACAGAGGGGTAACTAATGAAAAACTGTTTTTT. The chain couples TRBV7-2 to TRBJ1-4, with D possibly being TRBD1 (5 bases). CDR1 is SGHTA and CDR2 is FQGNSA in the germline V gene. This CDR3 contains 16 residues. Trimming left V 6 bases short and J 1 base short, with 15 bases between.

In this sample, this clonotype turned up many times. This chain uses TRBV20-1 with TRBJ2-1, with 8 bases lining up with TRBD2. The CDR3 sequence is 13 residues long. V shed 3 bases, J shed 6 bases, and the junction held 4 bases outside the gene matches. The germline gives CDR1 DFQATT, CDR2 SNEGSKA (reference sequence). CDR3 in amino acids: CSASGRAINEQFF. The CDR3 DNA is TGCAGTGCTAGCGGGAGGGCAATCAATGAGCAGTTCTTC.

The chain links TRBV12-3 or TRBV12-4 to TRBJ2-1; 9 nucleotides match TRBD1. V was clipped by 1 base and J by 0 bases; unmatched bases: 1. This CDR3 comprises 16 residues. CDR3 sequence reads: CASSLGQGGSYNEQFF. CDR3 coding DNA: TGTGCCAGCAGTTTAGGACAGGGGGGCTCCTACAATGAGCAGTTCTTC.

This chain joins TRBV5-1 and TRBJ2-3; D might be TRBD1 or TRBD2, each matching 5 bases. The germline CDR1 and CDR2 sequences are SGHRS and YFSETQ. V lost 10 bases, J lost 0 bases, and 12 bases lay in between. This CDR3 is built from 13 residues. CDR3 sequence reads: CAGRDLSTDTQYF. In nucleotides, the CDR3 is TGCGCCGGCCGGGACCTAAGCACAGATACGCAGTATTTT.

This clonotype was recorded only once. This chain uses TRBV7-9 with TRBJ1-4; 7 nucleotides align to TRBD1. The V and J ends lost 5 bases and 4 bases, in that order; junction bases with no gene match: 7. From germline, CDR1 is SEHNR and CDR2 FQNEAQ (reference sequence). The CDR3 sequence is 15 residues long. The CDR3 nucleotides read TGTGCCAGCAGCCACGCCCAGGGGGTTAATGAAAAACTGTTTTTT. Amino acid sequence: CASSHAQGVNEKLFF.

There are many counts of this clonotype. This chain connects TRBV7-8 to TRBJ2-7; TRBD1 matches at 7 bases. The V and J ends lost 4 bases and 6 bases, in that order; junction bases with no gene match: 9. The CDR3 contains 14 residues. CDR1 and CDR2 (germline): SGHVS, FQNEAQ. DNA of the CDR3: TGTGCCAGCAGCTCGCACAGGGGCCCCCGCGAGCAGTACTTC. Its translation: CASSSHRGPREQYF.

The sample holds a few counts of this clonotype. The V gene is TRBV12-3 or TRBV12-4, the J gene TRBJ2-7, with 9 bases lining up with TRBD2. The CDR3 sequence is 16 residues long. V shed 5 bases, J shed 0 bases, and the junction held 8 bases outside the gene matches. The CDR3 DNA is TGTGCCAGCAGTCGAAACAGCGGGAGGAGCTCCTACGAGCAGTACTTC. Encoded protein: CASSRNSGRSSYEQYF.

Many counts were recorded for this clonotype. The rearrangement joins TRBV7-2 to TRBJ1-6; no clear D gene. Looked up from germline, CDR1 is SGHTA and CDR2 is FQGNSA. The CDR3 is 17 residues long. The V end lost 2 bases, the J end lost 6 bases, and 17 bases lay between the germline ends. The CDR3 sequence: CASSLWVPGPLNSPLHF. CDR3 in DNA: TGTGCCAGCAGCTTATGGGTACCCGGCCCCCTTAATTCACCCCTCCACTTT.

Concerning this clonotype: This may arise from a read error, as a much more abundant clone is one base away. The conserved phenylalanine or tryptophan is not found at the CDR3 terminus, so this likely reflects a read error. The V call is TRBV20-1, the J call TRBJ1-5; TRBD1 matches at 7 bases. Germline loops: CDR1 DFQATT, CDR2 SNEGSKA (reference sequence). V trimming: 0 bases; J trimming: 3 bases; junction bases outside the gene matches: 5. The CDR3 length is 15 residues. In DNA, the CDR3 is TGCAGTGCTAGAGACTTGACAGGGCTCAATCAGCCCCAGCATTAT. This gives the protein CSARDLTGLNQPQHY.

This rearrangement joins TRBV28 to TRBJ2-4; D is possibly TRBD2 (6 bases). CDR3 size: 16 residues. V was clipped by 1 base and J by 8 bases, with 18 bases between them. In germline, CDR1 is MDHEN, CDR2 SYDVKM. The CDR3 loop reads CASSLSGLPFGYIQYF. DNA for the CDR3: TGTGCCAGCAGTTTATCGGGACTGCCGTTTGGATACATTCAGTACTTC. The entire variable domain, with the rest obtained from reference TRBV28 and TRBJ2-4, is as follows: DVKVTQSSRYLVKRTGEKVFLECVQDMDHENMFWYRQDPGLGLRLIYFSYDVKMKEKGDIPEGYSVSREKKERFSLILESASTNQTSMYLCASSLSGLPFGYIQYFGAGTRLSVL.

This clonotype has only a few counts. This chain links TRBV28 with TRBJ1-1; a possible D gene is TRBD1 (6 bases). Per the germline V gene, CDR1 is MDHEN and CDR2 is SYDVKM. The CDR3 loop spans 16 amino acids. V lost 2 bases and J 4 bases, leaving 17 bases between the germline ends. CDR3 DNA: TGTGCCAGCAGTTTAATGGGGGCGACTCGGGTCACTGAAGCTTTCTTT. This sequence encodes CASSLMGATRVTEAFF.

The CDR3 DNA sequence: TGTGCCAGCAGCCGACTGATGGGACAGGGAGAAGGAAACACCATATATTTT. This codes for CASSRLMGQGEGNTIYF. The chain couples TRBV3-1 to TRBJ1-3, with 9 bases lining up with TRBD1. The germline V gene encodes CDR1 LGHDT and CDR2 YNNKEL (reference sequence). This CDR3 region has 17 residues. V trimming: 4 bases; J trimming: 4 bases; junction bases outside the gene matches: 11.

This clonotype has a count of ten or more. The V gene is TRBV19, the J gene TRBJ1-1, with D perhaps matching TRBD1 (5 bases). Germline-derived CDR1 and CDR2 are LNHDA and SQIVND (reference sequence). The length of the CDR3 is 15 residues. Trimming took 4 bases from V and 0 from J, leaving 12 bases between them. CDR3 in amino acids: CASSNLDSMNTEAFF. The CDR3 DNA sequence: TGTGCCAGTAGTAACCTCGACAGCATGAACACTGAAGCTTTCTTT. The full variable domain, its missing parts supplied by reference TRBV19 and TRBJ1-1, is DGGITQSPKYLFRKEGQNVTLSCEQNLNHDAMYWYRQDPGQGLRLIYYSQIVNDFQKGDIAEGYSVSREKKESFPLTVTSAQKNPTAFYLCASSNLDSMNTEAFFGQGTRLTVV.